Given below is one TCR beta chain in context. Antigen: not known. V was pared by 5 bases and J by 5 bases, with 9 bases between. Germline loops: CDR1 SEHNR, CDR2 FQNEAQ (reference sequence). CDR3 size: 13 residues. These data originate in a study of somatic mutations in cytotoxic T cells in rheumatoid arthritis. Study context: Certain V beta antibody-stained T-cell populations, V beta1+ cells sequenced for TCRB among them, were flow-sorted to nearly 100% purity.

The assay was immunoSEQ multiplex PCR, and TCRdb's table has in-frame clones only and misses some. In the table there are several thousand clones, roughly 65% of which are singletons. Findings and caveats of the study: With age, CD8+ clonality increased in rheumatoid arthritis patients, whereas no such increase appeared in healthy controls.

The specimen was CD8+ T cells sorted from blood. The sequence was collected from a woman aged 40 to 50 in good health. V is TRBV7-9 and J is TRBJ2-2; D uncertain. For the CDR3, the DNA is TGTGCCAGCAGCCCCAGATGGACCGGGGAGCTGTTTTTT. It codes for CASSPRWTGELFF.